What follows are 31 T cell receptor beta chains derived from one specimen sequenced in a study of blood T cell repertoires in COVID-19. Assay: immunoSEQ multiplex PCR; the TCRdb copy retains only in-frame clones and omits some. The sample consists of 200,000 to 250,000 clones, about 89% of them appearing once. Sequenced material: peripheral blood. These TCRs come from a man between 60 and 75 years old who had recovered from COVID-19.

The chain joins TRBV29-1 to TRBJ1-2, with 10 bases identical to TRBD1. Germline CDR1 is SQVTM and CDR2 is ANQGSEA. The CDR3 is 13 amino acids. Trimming took 7 bases from V and 5 from J; bases not matched to a gene: 7. DNA of the CDR3: TGCAGCGCGGAAAGGGGACAGGGGTATGGCTACACCTTC. This gives the protein CSAERGQGYGYTF.

The J gene is TRBJ2-7, the V gene TRBV19; TRBD1 might be the D (6 bases). Per the germline V gene, CDR1 is LNHDA and CDR2 is SQIVND (reference sequence). CDR3 length equals 13 residues. The germline V and J ends were trimmed by 3 bases and 2 bases, with 8 bases remaining between them. CDR3 nucleotide sequence: TGTGCCAGTAGTATTACAGGGACCTACGAGCAGTACTTC. It codes for CASSITGTYEQYF.

This clone was seen more than once but under ten times. The chain combines TRBV9 with TRBJ1-6; the match to TRBD1 covers 8 bases. The germline gives CDR1 SGDLS, CDR2 YYNGEE. This CDR3 has 15 amino acids. V was clipped by 3 bases and J by 8 bases; unmatched bases: 7. The CDR3 loop is CASSGRTGSDSPLHF. The CDR3, as DNA: TGTGCCAGCAGCGGGAGGACAGGGAGTGATTCACCCCTCCACTTT.

This rearrangement joins TRBV7-2 to TRBJ1-2, with D possibly matching TRBD1 (6 bases). There are 16 residues in the CDR3. Per the germline V gene, CDR1 is SGHTA and CDR2 is FQGNSA. V gave up 5 bases and J gave up 0 bases, with 16 bases separating them. CDR3 sequence (DNA): TGTGCCAGCAGCCCCGACAGGCGGAGACCTAACTATGGCTACACCTTC. Its translation: CASSPDRRRPNYGYTF. Filled out from reference TRBV7-2 and TRBJ1-2, the complete variable domain reads GAGVSQSPSNKVTEKGKDVELRCDPISGHTALYWYRQSLGQGLEFLIYFQGNSAPDKSGLPSDRFSAERTGGSVSTLTIQRTQQEDSAVYLCASSPDRRRPNYGYTFGSGTRLTVV.

This clone was counted a few times. The chain couples TRBV11-2 to TRBJ1-5; D is unclear. Germline CDR1 SGHAT, CDR2 FQNNGV. V was clipped by 4 bases and J by 4 bases, with 8 bases between them. This CDR3 contains 13 residues. Written as DNA, the CDR3 is TGTGCCAGCAGCTACGGAGGGAATCAGCCCCAGCATTTT. Translation: CASSYGGNQPQHF.

CDR3 residues: CASSNVAGPLSGNTIYF. The CDR3 nucleotides read TGTGCCAGCAGCAATGTCGCAGGGCCTCTCTCTGGAAACACCATATATTTT. The V call is TRBV21-1, the J call TRBJ1-3; the table gives TRBD1 as D, unverified against the DNA. TRBV21-1 is a pseudogene. The CDR3 is made up of 17 amino acids.

The chain links TRBV29-1 to TRBJ2-7; TRBD2 matches 10 bases. The trim removed 6 bases at V and 5 bases at J, leaving 10 bases unmatched. Per the germline V gene, CDR1 is SQVTM and CDR2 is ANQGSEA. The CDR3 has 14 residues. Here the CDR3 reads CSVQSSGRAHEQYF. In nucleotides, the CDR3 is TGCAGCGTCCAGTCTAGCGGGAGAGCCCACGAGCAGTACTTC.

This clone was observed a few times. Different DNA sequences within this sample yield the same CDR3. The chain couples TRBV6-5 to TRBJ1-4; 7 nucleotides match TRBD1. Germline V gene data show CDR1 as MNHEY and CDR2 as SVGAGI. The CDR3 is 12 residues long. V lost 6 bases to trimming and J lost 5 bases; unmatched junction nucleotides: 0. The CDR3 sequence is CASRQGNEKLFF. The DNA of the CDR3 is TGTGCCAGCAGACAGGGGAATGAAAAACTGTTTTTT.

The V and J genes are TRBV7-9 and TRBJ1-1; 9 positions agree with TRBD1. Trimming took 5 bases from V and 4 from J; bases not matched to a gene: 11. This CDR3 region has 16 residues. Germline V lookup: CDR1 SEHNR, CDR2 FQNEAQ (reference sequence). DNA of the CDR3: TGTGCCAGCAGCCCACCTATTCCGACAGGGGGCACTGAAGCTTTCTTT. Translating it yields CASSPPIPTGGTEAFF.

The CDR3, as DNA: TGTGCCAGCAGTTATGTGCGGGGTCGCACAGATACGCAGTATTTT. Translation gives CASSYVRGRTDTQYF. The rearrangement joins TRBV6-5 to TRBJ2-3; possible D gene TRBD2, 6 bases. The CDR3 loop spans 15 amino acids. Per the germline V gene, CDR1 is MNHEY and CDR2 is SVGAGI. The V end lost 3 bases, the J end lost 1 base, and 11 bases lay between the germline ends.

The rearrangement links TRBV27 to TRBJ1-2; TRBD1 is a possible D gene (5 bases). Germline CDR1 is MNHEY and CDR2 is SMNVEV (reference sequence). The CDR3 covers 13 residues. V lost 4 bases to trimming and J lost 7 bases, with 13 bases between them. The CDR3 here is CASSSGGSGGYTF. The CDR3 DNA reads TGTGCCAGCAGTTCGGGGGGATCGGGTGGCTACACCTTC.

V usage is TRBV7-2 and J usage is TRBJ2-2; perhaps TRBD1 as D (7 bases). V shed 1 base and J shed 6 bases, with 12 bases lying between them. CDR3 length: 15 amino acids. Per germline, CDR1 SGHTA and CDR2 FQGNSA. The CDR3 reads CASSLGDREAGELFF. CDR3 nucleotides: TGTGCCAGCAGCTTAGGCGACAGGGAGGCCGGGGAGCTGTTTTTT.

The CDR3 coding sequence is TGTGCCAGCGGCCGACAGGTGAACACCGGGGAGCTGTTTTTT. This codes for CASGRQVNTGELFF. This rearrangement joins TRBV6-5 to TRBJ2-2; D is possibly TRBD1 (6 bases). Trimming took 8 bases from V and 1 from J, leaving 11 bases between them. The CDR3 spans 14 residues. Germline V gene lookup returns CDR1 MNHEY and CDR2 SVGAGI.

The CDR3 protein is CASSWSAPDEQFF. As DNA, the CDR3 is TGTGCCAGCAGTTGGAGCGCACCCGATGAGCAGTTCTTC. The chain employs TRBV28 and TRBJ2-1; no clear D gene. V lost 4 bases and J 8 bases, leaving 12 bases between the germline ends. Germline CDR1 and CDR2: MDHEN and SYDVKM. CDR3 size: 13 residues.

This clone was recorded only once. The chain recombines TRBV5-5 with TRBJ1-1; D unresolved. In germline, CDR1 is SGHKS, CDR2 YYEKEE (reference sequence). V was trimmed by 0 bases and J by 5 bases, leaving 11 bases between them. The CDR3 has 14 amino acids. The CDR3 is CASSLVAVGTEAFF. The CDR3 nucleotides read TGTGCCAGCAGCTTGGTAGCTGTTGGGACTGAAGCTTTCTTT.

This clone occurred a few times. The chain links TRBV6-5 to TRBJ1-1; D is undetermined. V lost 2 bases and J lost 7, with 2 bases in between. This CDR3 is built from 10 residues. Germline CDR1 is MNHEY and CDR2 is SVGAGI. The CDR3 reads CASSYREAFF. CDR3 DNA: TGTGCCAGCAGTTACCGTGAAGCTTTCTTT.

This chain connects TRBV11-2 to TRBJ2-4; TRBD2 matches at 8 bases. CDR1 is SGHAT and CDR2 is FQNNGV in the germline V gene. After removal of 5 bases from V and 3 bases from J, the junction contained 6 bases not matched to a gene. The CDR3 has 15 amino acids. The CDR3 DNA follows: TGTGCCAGCAGCCCCGGGGGGGCGGGCAAAAACATTCAGTACTTC. It encodes CASSPGGAGKNIQYF.

The V gene is TRBV7-9, the J gene TRBJ2-5; TRBD2 aligns across 11 bases. Germline V lookup: CDR1 SEHNR, CDR2 FQNEAQ (reference sequence). The CDR3 extends over 16 amino acids. V lost 1 base, J lost 1 base, and 2 bases stayed unmatched. Here the CDR3 reads CASSLGLAGLQETQYF. CDR3 DNA sequence: TGTGCCAGCAGCTTAGGACTAGCGGGACTCCAAGAGACCCAGTACTTC.

This chain uses TRBV29-1 with TRBJ2-3; TRBD2 agrees at 10 bases. There are 16 residues in the CDR3. V lost 5 bases, J lost 3 bases, and 11 bases stayed unmatched. Germline CDR1 reads SQVTM; CDR2 reads ANQGSEA. CDR3: CSVSGSGGARTDTQYF. The CDR3 DNA is TGCAGCGTTAGTGGGAGCGGGGGGGCTCGTACAGATACGCAGTATTTT.

V gene TRBV23-1 combines with J gene TRBJ2-5; D possibly corresponds to TRBD2 (6 bases). TRBV23-1 is an ORF, and what it does is uncertain. Trimming took off 3 bases at V and 5 bases at J, with 16 bases between the two ends. The CDR3 spans 15 residues. The CDR3 DNA reads as TGCGCCAGCAGTCAGGGGGTGCGGGAAGGGGAGACCCAGTACTTC. Its translation is CASSQGVREGETQYF.

The chain joins TRBV6-6 to TRBJ1-6; tentative D call: TRBD1 (6 bases). CDR1 is MNHNY, CDR2 SVGAGI, per germline (reference sequence). Trimming stripped 6 bases from V and 0 bases from J, with 12 bases between. This CDR3 is 16 amino acids long. In DNA, the CDR3 is TGTGCCAGCAGGATTACAGGGAGCTCCTATAATTCACCCCTCCACTTT. It is translated as CASRITGSSYNSPLHF.

This clone appeared a few times. J is TRBJ1-2 and V is TRBV18; D is unresolved. CDR1 is KGHSH, CDR2 LQKENI, per germline. V lost 0 bases and J lost 4, with 9 bases in between. This CDR3 region has 14 residues. The CDR3 coding sequence is TGTGCCAGCTCACCACCAACAGAAAGCTATGGCTACACCTTC. It yields the protein CASSPPTESYGYTF.

The rearrangement joins TRBV11-2 to TRBJ2-3; 11 bases match TRBD2. The germline CDR1 and CDR2 sequences are SGHAT and FQNNGV. The CDR3 covers 17 residues. Losses at the gene ends were 1 base for V and 5 bases for J; bases not matched to a gene: 8. The CDR3 is CASSLGLLAGVGDTQYF. The CDR3, as DNA: TGTGCCAGCAGCTTAGGGCTACTAGCGGGGGTGGGAGATACGCAGTATTTT.

The chain couples TRBV19 to TRBJ2-5; a weak D match, TRBD2 (6 bases). The CDR3 length is 14 residues. Germline V CDR1 and CDR2: LNHDA, SQIVND (reference sequence). V lost 6 bases and J lost 5, with 16 bases in between. The CDR3 here is CASRGQGGVETQYF. The CDR3 DNA reads TGTGCCAGTAGAGGCCAGGGCGGGGTTGAGACCCAGTACTTC.

The V and J genes are TRBV7-2 and TRBJ2-3, with D unclear. Germline V gene data show CDR1 as SGHTA and CDR2 as FQGNSA. V was trimmed by 5 bases and J by 7 bases, leaving 19 bases between them. The CDR3 is 15 residues long. CDR3 nucleotide sequence: TGTGCCAGCAGCGAGAGCCGTGTTGAAGCGTATACGCAGTATTTT. Amino acid sequence: CASSESRVEAYTQYF.

The V and J genes are TRBV6-1 and TRBJ1-5; 12 nucleotides align to TRBD1. V lost 4 bases, J lost 4 bases, and 8 bases stayed unmatched. CDR1 and CDR2 from the germline V gene are MNHNS and SASEGT. This CDR3 has 17 amino acids. CDR3 DNA: TGTGCCAGCAGTGTGGGGACAGGGGGCATGAGGAATCAGCCCCAGCATTTT. Protein product: CASSVGTGGMRNQPQHF.

The chain joins TRBV10-3 to TRBJ2-3; D ambiguous. V was shortened by 0 bases and J by 0 bases, with 7 bases between the two germline ends. Germline CDR1 ENHRY, CDR2 SYGVKD. CDR3 size: 15 residues. In nucleotides, the CDR3 is TGTGCCATCAGTGAGTCTGAGACTAGCACAGATACGCAGTATTTT. Its translation: CAISESETSTDTQYF.

The chain links TRBV5-1 to TRBJ2-2; TRBD1 matches at 7 bases. J gave up 4 bases and V 0 bases, and 6 bases lay outside the gene matches. This CDR3 comprises 16 residues. Germline V lookup: CDR1 SGHRS, CDR2 YFSETQ. The CDR3 DNA reads TGCGCCAGCAGCTTGGCGCACAGGGGTGGCACCGGGGAGCTGTTTTTT. It encodes CASSLAHRGGTGELFF.

CDR3 nucleotides: TGTGCCAGCAGCGCAGACCCCGGGACTGCAAACTACAATGAGCAGTTCTTC. Its translation: CASSADPGTANYNEQFF. J is TRBJ2-1 and V is TRBV9, with a tentative D call TRBD2 (6 bases). CDR1 and CDR2 from the germline V gene are SGDLS and YYNGEE. The CDR3 runs to 17 residues. V lost 3 bases and J lost 3, with 19 bases in between.

The chain links TRBV5-4 to TRBJ2-1; 7 bases match TRBD2. Germline CDR1 is SGHNT and CDR2 is YYREEE (reference sequence). CDR3 length equals 14 residues. The ends lost 7 bases at V and 5 bases at J; junction bases unmatched: 9. CDR3: CASRSWGGDNEQFF. The CDR3 nucleotides are TGTGCCAGCCGTAGTTGGGGGGGGGACAATGAGCAGTTCTTC.

The chain uses TRBV15 and TRBJ2-2; a possible D gene is TRBD1 (5 bases). From germline, CDR1 is LNHNV and CDR2 YYDKDF (reference sequence). The CDR3 is 17 residues long. Trimming took 3 bases from V and 1 from J, leaving 15 bases between them. CDR3 region: CATSRDTGLMNTGELFF. The CDR3 DNA follows: TGTGCCACCAGCAGGGATACAGGTTTGATGAACACCGGGGAGCTGTTTTTT.